Each of the 4 T cell receptor beta chains below was sequenced from the same sample in a study of OX40 agonist ivuxolimab in advanced cancers. The repertoire was sequenced with immunoSEQ multiplex PCR; TCRdb's copy has only in-frame clones and lacks some. The data contain fewer than 85,000 clones, approximately 86% of them singletons. The sequences come from CD4+ or CD8+ T cells sorted from blood, collected in a trial of the OX40 agonist ivuxolimab. The source is an adult with an advanced solid tumor such as melanoma, head and neck, liver or kidney cancer.

A word on this clone: One end of the junction varies from germline; a read error may be responsible. CDR3 nucleotides: TGTGCCAGCAGTAAAGCCCCCCCTGAGACCCAGTACTTC. Translation: CASSKAPPETQYF. The chain has TRBV6-1 and TRBJ2-5; D is undetermined. The germline V gene has CDR1 MNHNS and CDR2 SASEGT. CDR3 size: 13 residues.

The chain is built from TRBV6-5 and TRBJ1-1; perhaps TRBD1 as D (6 bases). This CDR3 has 16 residues. V shed 6 bases and J shed 0 bases, with 17 bases lying between them. The germline gives CDR1 MNHEY, CDR2 SVGAGI. The DNA of the CDR3 is TGTGCCAGCAGCTACGACAGGTTCAAGATGAACACTGAAGCTTTCTTT. Translating it yields CASSYDRFKMNTEAFF.

The CDR3 nucleotides read TGTGCCACCAGCAGAGACTCTGCGGGAGGGGAGTTCTTC. It codes for CATSRDSAGGEFF. This sequence joins TRBV15 and TRBJ2-1; 9 bases align to TRBD2. V was pared by 0 bases and J by 14 bases, with 5 bases of the junction left unmatched. The CDR3 has 13 residues. Germline lookup yields CDR1 LNHNV and CDR2 YYDKDF (reference sequence).

The chain joins TRBV4-3 to TRBJ2-3; no clear D gene. The V gene lost 0 bases and the J gene lost 3 bases, with 4 bases spanning the gap. Germline CDR1 reads LGHNA; CDR2 reads YSLEER. CDR3 size: 13 residues. Here the CDR3 reads CASSQDLTDTQYF. The CDR3 bases are TGCGCCAGCAGCCAAGATTTGACAGATACGCAGTATTTT.